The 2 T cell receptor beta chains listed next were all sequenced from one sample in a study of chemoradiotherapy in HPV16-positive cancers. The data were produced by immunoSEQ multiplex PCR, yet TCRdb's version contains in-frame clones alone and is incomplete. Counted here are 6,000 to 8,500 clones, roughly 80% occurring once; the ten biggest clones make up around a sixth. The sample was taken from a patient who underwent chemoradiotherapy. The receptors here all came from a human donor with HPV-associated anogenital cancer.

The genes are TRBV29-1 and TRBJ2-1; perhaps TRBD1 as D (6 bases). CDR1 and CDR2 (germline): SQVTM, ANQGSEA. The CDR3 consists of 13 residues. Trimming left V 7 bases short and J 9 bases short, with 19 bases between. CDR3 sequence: CSGSQGLSGEQFF. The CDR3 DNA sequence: TGCAGCGGATCACAGGGATTATCGGGTGAGCAGTTCTTC.

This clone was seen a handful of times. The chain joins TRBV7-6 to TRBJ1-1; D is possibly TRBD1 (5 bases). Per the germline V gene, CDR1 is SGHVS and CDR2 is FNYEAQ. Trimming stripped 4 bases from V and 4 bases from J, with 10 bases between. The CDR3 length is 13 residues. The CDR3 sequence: CASSSFGTTEAFF. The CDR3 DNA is TGTGCCAGCAGCTCCTTTGGGACCACTGAAGCTTTCTTT.